This TCR beta chain was sequenced in a study of early T cells in non-severe SARS-CoV-2 infection. At the level of the study: Unpaired chains resulted from sequencing bulk RNA of unsorted whole blood.

Individual cDNA molecules each received unique molecular identifiers attached to them. TCRdb ran MiXCR on the 5' RACE reads and lists one entry per CDR3 protein. The sample has fewer than 120,000 distinct CDR3 sequences, around 12% seen once. With regard to this clonotype: As yet, its antigen is unknown.

The study, taken as a whole, reports: The matching step, a VDJdb search, favored anti-spike CD8 responses and missed private and CD4 specificities.

The CDR3 contains 13 residues. V was shortened by 4 bases and J by 1 base, with 6 bases between the two germline ends. Per germline, CDR1 SEHNR and CDR2 FQNEAQ (reference sequence). The chain combines TRBV7-9 with TRBJ2-3, with D unresolved. Source: whole blood, taken at baseline. This sequence was found in an adult who was a healthcare worker with PCR-confirmed SARS-CoV-2 infection or an uninfected control (not recorded which). The CDR3 DNA reads TGTGCCAGCAGCTCCGGAGGCACAGATACGCAGTATTTT. It yields the protein CASSSGGTDTQYF.